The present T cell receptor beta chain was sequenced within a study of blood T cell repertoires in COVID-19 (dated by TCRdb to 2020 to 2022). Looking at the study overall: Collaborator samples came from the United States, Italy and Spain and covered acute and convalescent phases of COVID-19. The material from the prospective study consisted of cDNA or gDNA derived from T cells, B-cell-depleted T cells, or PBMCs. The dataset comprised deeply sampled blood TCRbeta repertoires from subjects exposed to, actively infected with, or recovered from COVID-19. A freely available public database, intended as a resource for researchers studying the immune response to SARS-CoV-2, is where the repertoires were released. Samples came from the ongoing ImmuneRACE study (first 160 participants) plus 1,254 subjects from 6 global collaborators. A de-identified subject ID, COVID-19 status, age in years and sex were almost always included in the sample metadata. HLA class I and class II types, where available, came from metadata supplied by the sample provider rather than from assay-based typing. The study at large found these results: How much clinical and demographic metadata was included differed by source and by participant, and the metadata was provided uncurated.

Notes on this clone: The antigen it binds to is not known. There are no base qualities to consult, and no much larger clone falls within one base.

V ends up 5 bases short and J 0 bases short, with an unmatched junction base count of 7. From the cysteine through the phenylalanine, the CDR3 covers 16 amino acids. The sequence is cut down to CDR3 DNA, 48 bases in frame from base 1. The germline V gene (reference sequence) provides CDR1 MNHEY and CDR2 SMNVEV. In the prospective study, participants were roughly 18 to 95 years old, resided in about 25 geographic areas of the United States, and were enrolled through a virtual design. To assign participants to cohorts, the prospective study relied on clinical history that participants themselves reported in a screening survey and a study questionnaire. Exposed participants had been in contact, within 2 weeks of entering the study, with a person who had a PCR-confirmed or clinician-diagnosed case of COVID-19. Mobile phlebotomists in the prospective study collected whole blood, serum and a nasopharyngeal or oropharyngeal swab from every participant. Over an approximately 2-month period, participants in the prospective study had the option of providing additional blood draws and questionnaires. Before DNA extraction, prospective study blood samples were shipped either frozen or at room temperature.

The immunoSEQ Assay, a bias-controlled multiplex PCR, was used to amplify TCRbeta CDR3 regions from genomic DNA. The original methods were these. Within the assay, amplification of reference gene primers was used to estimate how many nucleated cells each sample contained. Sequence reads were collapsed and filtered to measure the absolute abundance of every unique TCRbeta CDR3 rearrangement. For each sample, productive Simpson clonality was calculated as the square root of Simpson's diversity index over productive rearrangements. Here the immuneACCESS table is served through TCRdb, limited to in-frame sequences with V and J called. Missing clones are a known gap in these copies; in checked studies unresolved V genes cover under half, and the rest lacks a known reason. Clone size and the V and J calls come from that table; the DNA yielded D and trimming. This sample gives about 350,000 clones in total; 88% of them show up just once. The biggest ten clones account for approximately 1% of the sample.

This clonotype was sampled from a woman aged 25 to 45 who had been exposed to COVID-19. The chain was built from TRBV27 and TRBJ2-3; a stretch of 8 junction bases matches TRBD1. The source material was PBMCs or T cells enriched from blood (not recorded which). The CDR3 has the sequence CASSPDRGRSTDTQYF. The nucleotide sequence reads TGTGCCAGCAGTCCCGACAGGGGTAGGAGCACAGATACGCAGTATTTT.